The clone carrying this TCR beta chain was detected only a few times. Its antigen remains unknown. These data come from a study of cytomegalovirus exposure and HLA in healthy donors. Study conclusions and caveats: HLA alleles were associated with around 17,000 TCR beta sequences in a later analysis at 0.05 false discovery rate. Roughly uniform sequencing depth across donors was assumed, possibly incorrectly.

Primers: 60 Vbeta forward and 13 Jbeta reverse. Produced via immunoSEQ multiplex PCR; TCRdb's table is partial and in-frame only. Of 100,000 to 150,000 clones listed, more than 60% are singletons. The sequence came from a woman aged 45-65 years in good health and CMV-seropositive. Sample: PBMCs.

The CDR3 sequence: CASSQDIPLLGRPQHF. The CDR3 DNA reads TGCGCCAGCAGCCAAGATATTCCCCTACTTGGTCGGCCCCAGCATTTT. This chain uses TRBV4-1 with TRBJ1-5; the D is unclear. The V gene lost 0 bases and the J gene lost 9 bases, with 18 bases spanning the gap. Germline CDR1 reads MGHRA; CDR2 reads YSYEKL. The CDR3 extends over 16 amino acids.